Listed below are T cell receptor beta chains from one sample, sequenced in a study of T cells after yellow fever vaccination. TCRdb reprocessed the 5' RACE reads with MiXCR, giving one entry per CDR3 protein. The table lists 340,000 or so distinct CDR3 sequences, about 12% of them singletons. This specimen was CD4+ T cells sorted from PBMCs, taken 15 days after the yellow fever booster vaccination. The receptor source for this set is a man younger than 30 who received the YFV17D yellow fever vaccine. Both conserved end residues are part of each CDR3. The D gene is left open where the match is weak. Some rows have no size entry. The others give once, few or many, or a class for an expanded clone.

v_call	j_call	d_call	clone_size	cdr3_length	cdr3_aa	cdr3_nt
TRBV19	TRBJ1-6	NA	NA	14	CASRLEQGNSPLHF	TGTGCCAGTCGCCTTGAACAGGGCAATTCACCCCTCCACTTT
TRBV12-3/TRBV12-4	TRBJ2-7	TRBD1	NA	14	CASSLRGQGNEQYF	TGTGCCAGCAGTTTAAGAGGACAGGGGAACGAGCAGTACTTC
TRBV7-2	TRBJ2-3	TRBD2	NA	16	CASSLAGTRQTDTQYF	TGTGCCAGCAGCTTAGCAGGGACTAGGCAAACAGATACGCAGTATTTT
TRBV7-2	TRBJ1-5	NA	NA	14	CASSRGAGNQPQHF	TGTGCCAGCAGCCGGGGAGCGGGGAATCAGCCCCAGCATTTT
TRBV4-3	TRBJ2-3	TRBD2	NA	17	CASSQDSGGALSDTQYF	TGCGCCAGCAGCCAAGACAGCGGGGGGGCCTTGTCAGATACGCAGTATTTT
TRBV27	TRBJ2-6	NA	NA	15	CASSLNAGGANVLTF	TGTGCCAGCAGTTTAAATGCAGGGGGGGCCAACGTCCTGACTTTC
TRBV29-1	TRBJ1-6	NA	many	13	CSVGDASNSPLHF	TGCAGCGTAGGGGACGCAAGCAATTCACCCCTCCACTTT
TRBV7-2	TRBJ1-6	TRBD1	NA	15	CASSYLQGFYSPLHF	TGTGCCAGCAGCTACCTACAGGGGTTCTATTCTCCCCTCCACTTT
TRBV3-1	TRBJ2-3	NA	few	16	CASSQDIAEHTDTQYF	TGTGCCAGCAGCCAAGATATAGCGGAACACACAGATACGCAGTATTTT
TRBV5-1	TRBJ2-2	NA	many	14	CASSPRGGNRELFF	TGCGCCAGCAGCCCGCGAGGGGGGAATAGGGAGCTGTTTTTT
TRBV5-4	TRBJ2-1	TRBD1	NA	16	CASSLPGQGLRNEQFF	TGTGCCAGCAGTCTCCCCGGACAGGGGTTGAGAAATGAGCAGTTCTTC
TRBV7-2	TRBJ2-5	NA	few	12	CATSRGAETQYF	TGTGCCACCAGCCGGGGGGCGGAGACCCAGTACTTC
TRBV10-3	TRBJ1-1	TRBD1	NA	13	CATRQGGNTEAFF	TGTGCCACCCGACAGGGAGGGAACACTGAAGCTTTCTTT
TRBV9	TRBJ2-5	TRBD2	many	15	CASSRGASGLETQYF	TGTGCCAGCAGCCGAGGGGCTAGCGGGTTAGAGACCCAGTACTTC
TRBV5-1	TRBJ2-1	NA	many	19	CASSLGAVYGRLVQDEQFF	TGCGCCAGCAGCTTAGGGGCAGTTTATGGCAGGTTGGTCCAGGATGAGCAGTTCTTC
TRBV5-1	TRBJ2-5	TRBD1	NA	13	CASGTGETQTQYF	TGCGCCAGCGGGACAGGGGAAACTCAGACCCAGTACTTC
TRBV6-5	TRBJ1-1	NA	NA	15	CASSYSLAVGTEAFF	TGTGCCAGCAGTTACTCGCTGGCAGTAGGCACTGAAGCTTTCTTT
TRBV9	TRBJ2-1	NA	few	17	CASSPSARGGGVSEQFF	TGTGCCAGCAGCCCCTCTGCCAGGGGGGGAGGGGTAAGTGAGCAGTTCTTC
TRBV6-5	TRBJ2-7	TRBD1	few	15	CASRPYQGAVYEQYF	TGTGCCAGCAGACCCTACCAGGGGGCTGTTTACGAGCAGTACTTC
TRBV7-2	TRBJ2-2	NA	few	16	CASSLEAGVNTGELFF	TGTGCCAGCAGCTTAGAGGCAGGGGTTAACACCGGGGAGCTGTTTTTT
TRBV9	TRBJ1-3	NA	NA	14	CASSKQSEVNTIYF	TGTGCCAGCAGCAAACAGAGCGAGGTCAACACCATATATTTT
TRBV20-1	TRBJ1-1	TRBD1	few	14	CSARAMGGGPEAFF	TGCAGTGCTAGGGCGATGGGAGGGGGCCCTGAAGCTTTCTTT
TRBV3-1	TRBJ2-3	NA	many	8	CASREQYF	TGTGCCAGCAGGGAGCAGTATTTT
TRBV19	TRBJ1-5	TRBD1	NA	15	CASSIIQGGYQPQHF	TGTGCCAGTAGCATCATACAGGGGGGGTATCAGCCCCAGCATTTT
TRBV7-2	TRBJ2-2	NA	few	15	CASSLGLLGAGELFF	TGTGCCAGCAGCCTGGGGCTTCTGGGGGCCGGGGAGCTGTTTTTT
TRBV11-2	TRBJ2-1	NA	many	11	CASSSGPEQFF	TGTGCCAGCAGCTCCGGTCCCGAGCAGTTCTTC
TRBV20-1	TRBJ2-2	NA	NA	13	CSAEGGNTGELFF	TGCAGTGCTGAGGGCGGGAACACCGGGGAGCTGTTTTTT
TRBV6-4	TRBJ1-5	NA	many	15	CASSVWSGAGQPQHF	TGTGCCAGCAGTGTTTGGTCGGGCGCAGGACAGCCCCAGCATTTT
TRBV3-1	TRBJ2-5	NA	many	13	CASSRRGMGTQYF	TGTGCCAGCAGCCGGAGGGGGATGGGGACCCAGTACTTC
TRBV5-1	TRBJ2-5	NA	few	15	CASRAGSSTRETQYF	TGCGCCAGCAGAGCAGGCTCTTCGACAAGAGAGACCCAGTACTTC
TRBV20-1	TRBJ1-5	TRBD1	many	14	CSASRTGAHQPQHF	TGCAGTGCTAGCCGGACAGGGGCCCATCAGCCCCAGCATTTT
TRBV9	TRBJ2-3	NA	many	12	CASSTRTDTQYF	TGTGCCAGCAGCACTCGAACAGATACGCAGTATTTT
TRBV19	TRBJ1-1	NA	few	14	CASSTIGRNTEAFF	TGTGCCAGTAGTACCATAGGGAGGAACACTGAAGCTTTCTTT
TRBV7-2	TRBJ2-7	NA	few	13	CASSFSGMVEQYF	TGTGCCAGCAGCTTTTCCGGGATGGTCGAGCAGTACTTC
TRBV24-1	TRBJ2-2	TRBD1	few	14	CASQGQGATGELFF	TGTGCCTCCCAGGGACAGGGAGCGACCGGGGAGCTGTTTTTT
TRBV5-1	TRBJ2-7	NA	few	14	CASSPDIGSYEQYF	TGCGCCAGCAGCCCGGACATTGGATCCTACGAGCAGTACTTC
TRBV29-1	TRBJ1-2	NA	few	14	CSVVRPESNYGYTF	TGCAGCGTTGTTCGGCCAGAATCTAACTATGGCTACACCTTC
TRBV12-3/TRBV12-4	TRBJ2-3	TRBD2	few	16	CASRPGLAGGADTQYF	TGTGCCAGCAGGCCCGGACTAGCGGGCGGGGCAGATACGCAGTATTTT
TRBV20-1	TRBJ1-1	NA	NA	14	CSATRTYMNTEAFF	TGCAGTGCTACCCGGACCTACATGAACACTGAAGCTTTCTTT
TRBV12-3/TRBV12-4	TRBJ1-5	TRBD1	NA	15	CASSLLGGIGQPQHF	TGTGCCAGCAGTTTACTAGGGGGCATCGGTCAGCCCCAGCATTTT
TRBV4-1	TRBJ2-5	NA	once	14	CASKALGGRETQYF	TGCGCCAGCAAAGCCTTAGGGGGGCGAGAGACCCAGTACTTC
TRBV6-6	TRBJ2-7	NA	NA	14	CASSYSQGIYEQYF	TGTGCCAGCAGTTACTCGCAGGGTATTTACGAGCAGTACTTC